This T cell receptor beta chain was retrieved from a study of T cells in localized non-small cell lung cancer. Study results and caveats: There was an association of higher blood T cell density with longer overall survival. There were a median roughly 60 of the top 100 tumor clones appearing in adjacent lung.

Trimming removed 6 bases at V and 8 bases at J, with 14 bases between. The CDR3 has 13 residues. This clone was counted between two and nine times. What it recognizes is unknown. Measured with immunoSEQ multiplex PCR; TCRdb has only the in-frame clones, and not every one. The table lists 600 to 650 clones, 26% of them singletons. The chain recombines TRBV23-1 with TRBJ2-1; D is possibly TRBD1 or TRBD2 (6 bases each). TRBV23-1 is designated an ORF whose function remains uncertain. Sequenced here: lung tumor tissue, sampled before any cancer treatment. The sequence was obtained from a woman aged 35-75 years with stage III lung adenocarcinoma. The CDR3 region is CASSLMGGDEQFF. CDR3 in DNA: TGCGCCAGCAGCTTGATGGGGGGCGATGAGCAGTTCTTC.